These 31 T cell receptor beta chains originate from one sample sequenced in a study of HIV-infected patients and healthy controls. cDNA was made from about 510 ng RNA using alpha and beta constant primers. Separate chain-specific third strand synthesis with multiplexing indices produced the alpha and beta libraries. One entry per CDR3 protein results from TCRdb running MiXCR on the 5' RACE reads. The repertoire holds roughly 20,000 distinct CDR3 sequences, with 12% as singletons. The repertoire came from unfractionated whole blood and reflected all unsorted peripheral T cells. The sample taken for sequencing was blood. Every receptor here comes from an adult in good health.

This clonotype appeared a few times. This chain joins TRBV20-1 and TRBJ1-5; a possible D gene is TRBD1 (5 bases). The germline CDR1 and CDR2 sequences are DFQATT and SNEGSKA (reference sequence). This CDR3 contains 13 residues. V lost 6 bases to trimming and J lost 4 bases, with 13 bases between them. In DNA form, the CDR3 reads TGCAGTGCATCGGGACTGGTGAATCAGCCCCAGCATTTT. Its protein product is CSASGLVNQPQHF.

This clonotype was counted between two and nine times. The chain is built from TRBV5-1 and TRBJ1-6; D gene ambiguous. The CDR3 is made up of 14 amino acids. Germline V gene sequence: CDR1 SGHRS, CDR2 YFSETQ. Trimming took 0 bases from V and 5 from J, leaving 6 bases between them. CDR3 protein: CASSLVQNNSPLHF. Written as DNA, the CDR3 is TGCGCCAGCAGCTTGGTCCAGAATAATTCACCCCTCCACTTT.

V is TRBV18 and J is TRBJ2-1; 8 nucleotides agree with TRBD1. Germline V gene data show CDR1 as KGHSH and CDR2 as LQKENI. Trimming at V came to 0 bases and at J to 5 bases, leaving 6 bases not matched to a gene. The CDR3 runs 16 residues. The CDR3 sequence: CASSPPRTGLNNEQFF. CDR3 nucleotides: TGTGCCAGCTCACCACCGAGGACAGGGCTTAACAATGAGCAGTTCTTC.

In this sample, this clonotype turned up many times. This chain joins TRBV20-1 and TRBJ1-1, with 12 bases lining up with TRBD1. The CDR3 covers 14 residues. V was clipped by 0 bases and J by 9 bases; unmatched bases: 5. Per germline, CDR1 DFQATT and CDR2 SNEGSKA (reference sequence). DNA of the CDR3: TGCAGTGCTAGAGATCAGGGACAGGGGGCGAAAGCTTTCTTT. Translating it yields CSARDQGQGAKAFF.

The chain combines TRBV4-3 with TRBJ2-2; tentatively, D is TRBD1 (5 bases). Germline V gene lookup returns CDR1 LGHNA and CDR2 YSLEER. This CDR3 is built from 14 residues. V lost 10 bases, J lost 1 base, and 13 bases lay in between. The CDR3 spells CATRTDKNTGELFF. The CDR3 nucleotides read TGCGCCACCCGGACGGACAAGAACACCGGGGAGCTGTTTTTT.

The table lists this clonotype with many counts. CDR3 sequence reads: CSAGGSQPQHF. The CDR3 bases are TGCAGTGCTGGGGGTAGCCAGCCCCAGCATTTT. The chain employs TRBV20-1 and TRBJ1-5, with D perhaps matching TRBD1 (5 bases). The CDR3 sequence is 11 residues long. Per the germline V gene, CDR1 is DFQATT and CDR2 is SNEGSKA (reference sequence). V lost 5 bases to trimming and J lost 7 bases, with 9 bases between them.

The J gene is TRBJ1-6, the V gene TRBV6-6; D may be TRBD1 (5 bases). The V gene lost 2 bases and the J gene lost 7 bases, with 15 bases spanning the gap. Germline lookup yields CDR1 MNHNY and CDR2 SVGAGI (reference sequence). CDR3 length: 16 amino acids. CDR3 sequence reads: CASSYPSYRKNSPLHF. The CDR3 nucleotides are TGTGCCAGCAGTTACCCATCCTACAGGAAAAATTCACCCCTCCACTTT.

This chain links TRBV7-2 with TRBJ1-5, with D hard to call. This CDR3 has 15 residues. V was pared by 4 bases and J by 13 bases, with 23 bases between. Germline-derived CDR1 and CDR2 are SGHTA and FQGNSA. This chain's CDR3 is CASSYDGGRLTSQHF. DNA for the CDR3: TGTGCCAGCAGCTACGACGGAGGCCGATTAACGTCACAGCATTTT.

This clonotype was seen many times. This chain joins TRBV20-1 and TRBJ2-3; no clear D. Germline V gene lookup returns CDR1 DFQATT and CDR2 SNEGSKA (reference sequence). CDR3 length equals 13 residues. Deletions cut 6 bases from V and 7 bases from J, with 17 bases between. CDR3 region: CSAIIPQANTQYF. The DNA for the CDR3 is TGCAGTGCCATAATCCCGCAGGCTAATACGCAGTATTTT.

This clonotype was counted ten times or more. The chain has TRBV3-1 and TRBJ1-1, with unresolved D. Germline CDR1 and CDR2: LGHDT and YNNKEL (reference sequence). With 1 base removed from V and 0 bases from J, the gap between germline ends came to 3 bases. This CDR3 spans 13 amino acids. For the CDR3, the DNA is TGTGCCAGCAGCCAAGGCGTGAACACTGAAGCTTTCTTT. It specifies CASSQGVNTEAFF.

V usage is TRBV19 and J usage is TRBJ1-2; D possibly corresponds to TRBD1 (6 bases). Trimming removed 7 bases at V and 3 bases at J, with 18 bases between. The V gene's germline CDR1 is LNHDA and CDR2 SQIVND (reference sequence). CDR3 length: 15 amino acids. CDR3 residues: CASNGGGQYYYGYTF. For the CDR3, the DNA is TGTGCCAGTAACGGCGGGGGGCAGTATTACTATGGCTACACCTTC.

This clonotype was counted only a few times. The chain couples TRBV20-1 to TRBJ1-6; 9 bases map to TRBD1. Germline V gene data show CDR1 as DFQATT and CDR2 as SNEGSKA (reference sequence). The CDR3 spans 14 residues. With V trimmed by 6 bases and J by 13 bases, 13 bases remained unmatched. CDR3 nucleotide sequence: TGCAGTGCAATCACAGGGGGCCGACCCCAGCCCCTCCACTTT. It encodes CSAITGGRPQPLHF.

This clonotype was counted ten times or more. The chain uses TRBV7-2 and TRBJ2-5; D is unclear. This CDR3 comprises 13 residues. Germline V gene sequence: CDR1 SGHTA, CDR2 FQGNSA. The V end lost 1 base, the J end lost 4 bases, and 7 bases lay between the germline ends. In nucleotides, the CDR3 is TGTGCCAGCAGCTTAGTCTTAGGAGAGACCCAGTACTTC. Its protein is CASSLVLGETQYF. Full variable domain (rest looked up from reference TRBV7-2 and TRBJ2-5): GAGVSQSPSNKVTEKGKDVELRCDPISGHTALYWYRQSLGQGLEFLIYFQGNSAPDKSGLPSDRFSAERTGGSVSTLTIQRTQQEDSAVYLCASSLVLGETQYFGPGTRLLVL.

This clonotype has a count of ten or more. This chain joins TRBV12-3 or TRBV12-4 and TRBJ1-6; D is undetermined. The V and J ends lost 5 bases and 4 bases respectively, with 9 bases between them. The CDR3 is 14 amino acids. DNA of the CDR3: TGTGCCAGCAGTCCCGGTCGTTATAATTCACCCCTCCACTTT. Translated, it gives CASSPGRYNSPLHF.

This clonotype is medium-sized (0.01 to 0.1%). This chain links TRBV11-2 with TRBJ2-3; TRBD2 matches 7 bases. The CDR3 totals 16 residues. Germline V lookup: CDR1 SGHAT, CDR2 FQNNGV. V gave up 4 bases and J gave up 2 bases; unmatched junction bases: 9. CDR3 in DNA: TGTGCCAGCAGCTCTCGCGGGGGACCCATCACAGATACGCAGTATTTT. Residues: CASSSRGGPITDTQYF.

The rearrangement joins TRBV6-2 or TRBV6-3 to TRBJ2-5; D ambiguous. The ends were cut back, 7 bases at V and 10 bases at J, with 19 bases in the middle. This CDR3 is built from 13 residues. The V gene's germline CDR1 is MNHEY and CDR2 SVGEGT. The CDR3 DNA reads as TGTGCCAGCACTGACCTTAATAGAATTCTCCAGTACTTC. Residues: CASTDLNRILQYF.

Many counts were recorded for this clonotype. The J gene is TRBJ1-1, the V gene TRBV7-8; no clear D. CDR3 size: 16 residues. The germline V gene encodes CDR1 SGHVS and CDR2 FQNEAQ. Trimming took off 2 bases at V and 8 bases at J, with 21 bases between the two ends. In nucleotides, the CDR3 is TGTGCCAGCAGCTTAATGGGCAGCCGCATAGGATTAGAAGCTTTCTTT. Protein sequence: CASSLMGSRIGLEAFF.

This clonotype was seen ten or more times. The chain has TRBV2 and TRBJ1-3; the D gene is possibly TRBD1 (5 bases). CDR1 and CDR2 (germline): SNHLY, FYNNEI. This CDR3 contains 15 residues. V lost 9 bases to trimming and J lost 4 bases, with 19 bases between them. The CDR3 region is CASTHPGRPGNTIYF. CDR3 bases: TGTGCCAGTACTCACCCGGGACGTCCAGGAAACACCATATATTTT.

In its sample, this clonotype was seen a few times. The chain has TRBV7-6 and TRBJ1-4; 7 bases agree with TRBD1. CDR1 is SGHVS and CDR2 is FNYEAQ in the germline V gene. The CDR3 consists of 15 residues. The ends lost 3 bases at V and 6 bases at J; junction bases unmatched: 7. DNA for the CDR3: TGTGCCAGCAGCTTTACAGGGGCGAGGGATGAAAAACTGTTTTTT. Its translation: CASSFTGARDEKLFF. The full variable domain, rest sourced from reference TRBV7-6 and TRBJ1-4, is GAGVSQSPRYKVTKRGQDVALRCDPISGHVSLYWYRQALGQGPEFLTYFNYEAQQDKSGLPNDRFSAERPEGSISTLTIQRTEQRDSAMYRCASSFTGARDEKLFFGSGTQLSVL.

Relative to its sample, this clonotype is medium-sized. V is TRBV29-1 and J is TRBJ1-4, with D perhaps matching TRBD1 (5 bases). Germline V gene data show CDR1 as SQVTM and CDR2 as ANQGSEA. The V gene lost 6 bases and the J gene lost 5 bases, with 16 bases spanning the gap. This CDR3 has 14 residues. In DNA form, the CDR3 reads TGCAGCGTGGCTCACCGGGGGGGAAATGAAAAACTGTTTTTT. This encodes CSVAHRGGNEKLFF.

This clonotype was seen a handful of times. This chain links TRBV19 with TRBJ2-2; TRBD1 aligns across 9 bases. Trimming at V came to 6 bases and at J to 4 bases, leaving 6 bases not matched to a gene. This CDR3 spans 15 amino acids. Per germline, CDR1 LNHDA and CDR2 SQIVND (reference sequence). The CDR3 is CASSRLDRGTGELFF. DNA for the CDR3: TGTGCCAGTAGCCGCTTGGACAGGGGCACCGGGGAGCTGTTTTTT.

This clonotype was seen more than once but under ten times. V and J are TRBV4-1 and TRBJ1-2, with D hard to call. From germline, CDR1 is MGHRA and CDR2 YSYEKL. The CDR3 has 18 residues. V was shortened by 1 base and J by 2 bases, with 20 bases between the two germline ends. The CDR3: CASSQAMGIGRVNYGYTF. The CDR3 DNA is TGCGCCAGCAGCCAAGCGATGGGAATTGGACGGGTAAACTATGGCTACACCTTC.

By frequency in the sample, this clonotype is medium-sized. The rearrangement links TRBV14 to TRBJ2-7; a weak D match, TRBD1 (6 bases). CDR1 SGHDN and CDR2 FVKESK come from the germline V gene. V was clipped by 4 bases and J by 1 base, with 11 bases between them. This CDR3 is 14 amino acids long. The CDR3 nucleotides read TGTGCCAGCAGCCCACAGGGCCCGTCCTACGAGCAGTACTTC. Translated: CASSPQGPSYEQYF.

This clonotype ranks as medium-sized (0.01 to 0.1%). V usage is TRBV7-9 and J usage is TRBJ1-6; D is unresolved. Trimming left V 2 bases short and J 9 bases short, with 5 bases between. This CDR3 has 12 residues. Germline V gene data show CDR1 as SEHNR and CDR2 as FQNEAQ (reference sequence). CDR3 sequence (DNA): TGTGCCAGCAGCTTATGGGCTTCACCCCTCCACTTT. The encoded protein is CASSLWASPLHF.

The chain joins TRBV5-1 to TRBJ2-4; maybe TRBD2 (5 bases). Germline values: CDR1 SGHRS, CDR2 YFSETQ. The V end was cut by 0 bases, the J end by 0 bases, with 16 bases between. The CDR3 loop spans 18 amino acids. CDR3 protein: CASSLASGGRQAKNIQYF. For the CDR3, the DNA is TGCGCCAGCAGCTTGGCCTCCGGCGGGCGTCAAGCCAAAAACATTCAGTACTTC.

This clonotype has at least ten counts. J is TRBJ1-1 and V is TRBV3-2. TRBV3-2 is flagged as a pseudogene. The CDR3 has 10 amino acids. CDR3 amino acids: CASSQGGAFF. The CDR3 nucleotides read TGTGCCAGCAGCCAAGGGGGAGCTTTCTTT.

The CDR3 spells CASSYSTGKVFQPQHF. In nucleotides, the CDR3 is TGTGCCAGCAGTTACTCGACAGGGAAGGTTTTTCAGCCCCAGCATTTT. This chain joins TRBV6-2 or TRBV6-3 and TRBJ1-5, with 7 bases matching TRBD1. The CDR3 sequence is 16 residues long. Per the germline V gene, CDR1 is MNHEY and CDR2 is SVGEGT. V gave up 0 bases and J gave up 6 bases; unmatched junction bases: 8.

The chain has TRBV29-1 and TRBJ2-3; D is possibly TRBD1 (6 bases). V dropped 5 bases and J dropped 3 bases, with 21 bases sitting between them. Looked up from germline, CDR1 is SQVTM and CDR2 is ANQGSEA. The CDR3 has 16 amino acids. DNA for the CDR3: TGCAGCGTTTCCCTCATGGGGGCAGTAGGGACAGATACGCAGTATTTT. Translating it yields CSVSLMGAVGTDTQYF.

Many counts were recorded for this clonotype. The rearrangement links TRBV7-6 to TRBJ2-7; 7 nucleotides align to TRBD1. The CDR3 is made up of 13 amino acids. V lost 4 bases, J lost 4 bases, and 4 bases stayed unmatched. From germline, CDR1 is SGHVS and CDR2 FNYEAQ. The CDR3 region has the DNA TGTGCCAGCAGCTCGGGACAGACATACGAGCAGTACTTC. It is translated as CASSSGQTYEQYF.

This clonotype was counted once. V and J are TRBV7-9 and TRBJ2-7; no reliable D call. CDR3 length equals 13 residues. V was clipped by 4 bases and J by 5 bases, with 12 bases between them. Germline CDR1 SEHNR, CDR2 FQNEAQ (reference sequence). In DNA, the CDR3 is TGTGCCAGCAGCTCTCGAGCTTGGGACGAGCAGTACTTC. Its translation: CASSSRAWDEQYF.

This clonotype appeared many times. The V and J genes are TRBV20-1 and TRBJ2-3; no firm D call. Germline V lookup: CDR1 DFQATT, CDR2 SNEGSKA (reference sequence). The CDR3 is made up of 16 amino acids. Trimming took 0 bases from V and 0 from J, leaving 13 bases between them. The CDR3 DNA reads as TGCAGTGCTAGAGATTCTAGAATTAGGAGCACAGATACGCAGTATTTT. It yields the protein CSARDSRIRSTDTQYF.